The source of this T cell receptor (beta chain) is a study of blood T cell repertoires in COVID-19. In the study overall: Specimens from acute and convalescent COVID-19 originated in the United States, Italy and Spain.

Authors' analysis steps: Amplified reference gene primers provided the basis for estimating nucleated cell counts. Profiled with immunoSEQ multiplex PCR; TCRdb holds only in-frame clones, not every one. V, J and clone size were drawn from that table, and D and trimming were deduced from the DNA. Among 200,000 to 250,000 clones, about 85% were seen once, and the ten largest hold roughly 2.7%. In Cohort 3, a recovered donor had either two negative PCRs, clearance, or symptom resolution. CDR1 and CDR2 from the germline V gene are SEHNR and FQNEAQ (reference sequence). V dropped 2 bases and J dropped 1 base, with 15 bases sitting between them. The CDR3 consists of 16 residues.

The receptor was isolated from a woman aged 25 to 39 who had recovered from COVID-19. The chain employs TRBV7-9 and TRBJ2-7, with no clear D. The specimen sequenced was PBMCs or T cells enriched from blood (not recorded which). The CDR3 bases are TGTGCCAGCAGCTTAATCGGTCCAGCTAGATCCTACGAGCAGTACTTC. Protein sequence: CASSLIGPARSYEQYF.